The clone carrying this T cell receptor (beta chain) was observed at least ten times. Its target is not known. The sample is drawn from a study of T cell repertoires in cytomegalovirus infection. Germline assignment: CDR1 SEHNR and CDR2 FQNEAQ (reference sequence). The V gene end was trimmed by 6 bases and the J gene end by 5 bases; junction bases not matched to a gene: 9. The CDR3 has 16 amino acids. From the reads, TCRdb called clonotypes with MiXCR, one entry per CDR3 protein. The data contain roughly 990,000 distinct CDR3 sequences, approximately 30% of them seen just once; the ten biggest clones take up over 10%.

V gene TRBV7-9 combines with J gene TRBJ2-1, with TRBD2 identical over 11 bases. The sample was cultured CD8+ T cells from PBMCs, taken from culture after CMV antigen stimulation. The clonotype comes from a human donor in good health (CMV status not recorded). Some clones in this sample may be carry-over from other donors' samples. The CDR3 nucleotides are TGTGCCAGCAGACCTCCTTCTAGCGGGGGGAACAATGAGCAGTTCTTC. It yields the protein CASRPPSSGGNNEQFF.